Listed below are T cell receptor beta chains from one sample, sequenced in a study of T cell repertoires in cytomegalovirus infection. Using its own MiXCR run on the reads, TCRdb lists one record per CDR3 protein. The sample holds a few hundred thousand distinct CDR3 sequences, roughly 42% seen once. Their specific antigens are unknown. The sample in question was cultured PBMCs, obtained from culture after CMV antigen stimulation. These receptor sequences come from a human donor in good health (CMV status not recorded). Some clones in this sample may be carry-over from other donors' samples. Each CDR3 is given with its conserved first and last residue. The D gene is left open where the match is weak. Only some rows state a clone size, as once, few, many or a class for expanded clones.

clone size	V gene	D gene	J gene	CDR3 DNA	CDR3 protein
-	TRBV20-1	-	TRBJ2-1	TGCAGTGCACCTAGGGGGTACAATGAGCAGTTCTTC	CSAPRGYNEQFF
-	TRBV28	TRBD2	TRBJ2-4	TGTGCCAGCAGTTTGAATAGCGGGCCCGCCAAAAACATTCAGTACTTC	CASSLNSGPAKNIQYF
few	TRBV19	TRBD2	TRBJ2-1	TGTGCCAGTAGTCGGGGACTAGCGGGAAGGGGTGAGCAGTTCTTC	CASSRGLAGRGEQFF
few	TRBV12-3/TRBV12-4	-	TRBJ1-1	TGTGCCAGCAGTCTTAACAGCGTTGAAGCTTTCTTT	CASSLNSVEAFF
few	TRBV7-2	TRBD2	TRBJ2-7	TGTGCCAGCAGCCGTCCCGGGACTAGCGGGGGGGGCTACGAGCAGTACTTC	CASSRPGTSGGGYEQYF
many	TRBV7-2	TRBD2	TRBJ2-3	TGTGCCAGCAGCCAGACCGGGACTAGGGCAGATACGCAGTATTTT	CASSQTGTRADTQYF
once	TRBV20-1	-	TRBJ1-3	TGCAGTGCTAGACAGGGGAGCTCTGGAAACACCATATATTTT	CSARQGSSGNTIYF
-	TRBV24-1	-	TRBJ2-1	TGTGCCATCGGCGCCCCCTCCTACAATGAGCAGTTCTTC	CAIGAPSYNEQFF
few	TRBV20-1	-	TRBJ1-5	TGCAGTGCTAGAAAGGGGCTTAATCAGCCCCAGCATTTT	CSARKGLNQPQHF
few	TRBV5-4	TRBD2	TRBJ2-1	TGTGCCAGCATAACTAGCGGGGGGTCGAATGAGCAGTTCTTC	CASITSGGSNEQFF
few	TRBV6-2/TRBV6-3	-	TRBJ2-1	TGTGCCAGCAGTATACGAGGGACTGGCTACAATGAGCAGTTCTTC	CASSIRGTGYNEQFF
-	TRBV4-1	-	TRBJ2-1	TGCGCCAGCAGCCTTACCCTACTAGGAGACAATGAGCAGTTCTTC	CASSLTLLGDNEQFF
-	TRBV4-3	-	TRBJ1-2	TGCGCCAGCAGCCCTCGAGGGGATACGGGTGGCTACACCTTC	CASSPRGDTGGYTF
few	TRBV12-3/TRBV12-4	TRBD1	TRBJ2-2	TGTGCCAGCAGTTTCTGGACAGGGGGCGGTGGGGAGCTGTTTTTT	CASSFWTGGGGELFF
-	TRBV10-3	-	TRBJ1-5	TGTGCCATCAGTGACGGGCAGGAGAAGCCGCCCCAGCATTTT	CAISDGQEKPPQHF
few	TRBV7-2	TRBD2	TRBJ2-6	TGTGCCAGCAGCCCCGACGGGGGGTACTCTGGGGCCAACGTCCTGACTTTC	CASSPDGGYSGANVLTF
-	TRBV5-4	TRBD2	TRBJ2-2	TGTGCCAGCAGTGACGGGGGGACCGGGGAGCTGTTTTTT	CASSDGGTGELFF
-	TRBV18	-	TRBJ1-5	TGTGCCAGCTCTCGTACCGGGACTGCAAATCAGCCCCAGCATTTT	CASSRTGTANQPQHF
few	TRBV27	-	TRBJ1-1	TGTGCCAGCAGTTTATTAGCGGTGAACACTGAAGCTTTCTTT	CASSLLAVNTEAFF
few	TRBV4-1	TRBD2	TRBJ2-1	TGCGCCACTCGGGGGGGGCTAGCGGGGTCCAATGAGCAGTTCTTC	CATRGGLAGSNEQFF
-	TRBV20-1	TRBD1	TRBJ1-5	TGCAGTGCTGGCGACAGGGGTGGACAGCCCCAGCATTTT	CSAGDRGGQPQHF
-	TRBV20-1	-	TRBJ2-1	TGCAGTGCTAGAGAGAGAACTAGCCCCTACTACAATGAGCAGTTCTTC	CSARERTSPYYNEQFF
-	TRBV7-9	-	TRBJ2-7	TGTGCCAGCAGCCTAGGGGGGGCGGGAAACGTTTACGAGCAGTACTTC	CASSLGGAGNVYEQYF
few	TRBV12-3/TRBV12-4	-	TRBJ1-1	TGTGCCAGCACCCCAATTGGGTCCACTGAAGCTTTCTTT	CASTPIGSTEAFF
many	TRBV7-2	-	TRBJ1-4	TGTGCCAGCAGCTTCGGGAGAATTAATGAAAAACTGTTTTTT	CASSFGRINEKLFF
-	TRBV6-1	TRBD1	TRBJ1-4	TGTGCCAGCAGTTTCAGGGGGCAGGGGGAAAAACTGTTTTTT	CASSFRGQGEKLFF
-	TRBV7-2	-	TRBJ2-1	TGTGCCAGCAGCTTAGGCCCAAGAGGGCAGTTCTTC	CASSLGPRGQFF
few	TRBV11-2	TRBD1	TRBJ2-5	TGTGCCAGCAGCTTACCGGGACAGATTGGAGAGACCCAGTACTTC	CASSLPGQIGETQYF
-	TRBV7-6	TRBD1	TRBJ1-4	TGTGCCAGCAGCTACCGAACAGGGGCTAATGAAAAACTGTTTTTT	CASSYRTGANEKLFF
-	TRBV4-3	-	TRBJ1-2	TGCGCCAGCAGCCTTCTAGAGGGCGGCGGCTACACCTTC	CASSLLEGGGYTF
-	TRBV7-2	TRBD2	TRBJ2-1	TGTGCCAGCACTGGGGGGGGAGATGAGCAGTTCTTC	CASTGGGDEQFF
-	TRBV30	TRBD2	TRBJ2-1	TGTGCCTGGAGTCCGTCGCCACTAGCGGGAGGGCAGAATGAGCAGTTCTTC	CAWSPSPLAGGQNEQFF
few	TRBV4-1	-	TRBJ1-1	TGCGCCAGCAGCCAAGGATTGAGGGAAGACACTGAAGCTTTCTTT	CASSQGLREDTEAFF
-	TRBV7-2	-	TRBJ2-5	TGTGCCAGCAGACCGGGACTCAACAGCGGTGAGACCCAGTACTTC	CASRPGLNSGETQYF
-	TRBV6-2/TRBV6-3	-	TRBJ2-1	TGTGCCAGCAGATCTAGTCCCCGCAATGAGCAGTTCTTC	CASRSSPRNEQFF
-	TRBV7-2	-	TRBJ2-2	TGTGCCAGCAGCTTAGAATCAGGGAGTGTACCCGGGGAGCTGTTTTTT	CASSLESGSVPGELFF
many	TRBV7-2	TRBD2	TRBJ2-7	TGTGCCAGCAGCTTAGGGGCTAGCGGGGGCTACGAGCAGTACTTC	CASSLGASGGYEQYF
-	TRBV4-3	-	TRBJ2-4	TGCGCCAGCAGCCGGCTAGGGGGTTTCAAAAACATTCAGTACTTC	CASSRLGGFKNIQYF
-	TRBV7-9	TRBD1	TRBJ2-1	TGTGCCAGCAGCCCAACAGGGGCGAGTTGGCATGAGCAGTTCTTC	CASSPTGASWHEQFF
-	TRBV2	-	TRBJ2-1	TGTGCCAGCAGCCCGGGAGTGGGGAATGAGCAGTTCTTC	CASSPGVGNEQFF
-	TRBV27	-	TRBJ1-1	TGTGCCAGCAAACTGGGGCCTGAAGCTTTCTTT	CASKLGPEAFF
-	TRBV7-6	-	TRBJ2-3	TGTGCCAGCAGCCCTGGGGTTGAGAGCGCAGATACGCAGTATTTT	CASSPGVESADTQYF
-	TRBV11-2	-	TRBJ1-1	TGTGCCAGCAGCTTTCCCGTAAGGCCTTTCTTT	CASSFPVRPFF
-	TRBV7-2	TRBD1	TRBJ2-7	TGTGCCAGCAGCTTACAGGGGGCCCTGCTCGGCGAGCAGTACTTC	CASSLQGALLGEQYF
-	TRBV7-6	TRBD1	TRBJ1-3	TGTGCCAGCAGCTTAGCCCCGACAGGGACAGGAAACACCATATATTTT	CASSLAPTGTGNTIYF
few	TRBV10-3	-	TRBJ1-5	TGTGCCATCAGTGAGTCGGTCCAGGGAGGTTCAAATCAGCCCCAGCATTTT	CAISESVQGGSNQPQHF
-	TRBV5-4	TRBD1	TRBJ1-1	TGTGCCAGCAGACGATCAGGGGGCTACACTGAAGCTTTCTTT	CASRRSGGYTEAFF